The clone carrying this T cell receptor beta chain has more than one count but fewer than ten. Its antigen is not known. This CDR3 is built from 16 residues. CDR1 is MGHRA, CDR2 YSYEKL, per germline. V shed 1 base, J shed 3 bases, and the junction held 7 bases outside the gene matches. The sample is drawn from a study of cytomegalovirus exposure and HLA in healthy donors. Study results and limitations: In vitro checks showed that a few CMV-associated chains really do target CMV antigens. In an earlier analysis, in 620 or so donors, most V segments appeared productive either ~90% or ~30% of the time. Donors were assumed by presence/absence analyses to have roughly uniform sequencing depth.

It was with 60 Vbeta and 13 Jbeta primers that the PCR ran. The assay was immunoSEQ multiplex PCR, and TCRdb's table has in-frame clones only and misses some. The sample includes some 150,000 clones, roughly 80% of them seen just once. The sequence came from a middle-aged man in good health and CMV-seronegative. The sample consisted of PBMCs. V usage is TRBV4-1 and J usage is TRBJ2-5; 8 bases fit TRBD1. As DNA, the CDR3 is TGCGCCAGCAGCCAAGTATATGGGACAGGAAAAGAGACCCAGTACTTC. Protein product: CASSQVYGTGKETQYF.